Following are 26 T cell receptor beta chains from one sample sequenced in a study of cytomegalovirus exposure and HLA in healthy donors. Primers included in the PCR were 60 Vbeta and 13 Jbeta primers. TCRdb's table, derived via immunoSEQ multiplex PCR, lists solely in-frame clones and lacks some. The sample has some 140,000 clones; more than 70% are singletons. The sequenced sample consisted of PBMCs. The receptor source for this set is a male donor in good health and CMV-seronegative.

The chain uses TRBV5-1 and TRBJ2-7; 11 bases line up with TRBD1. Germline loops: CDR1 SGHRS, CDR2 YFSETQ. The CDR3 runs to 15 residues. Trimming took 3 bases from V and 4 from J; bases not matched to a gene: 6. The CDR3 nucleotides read TGCGCCAGCAGCTCCCCGGACAGGGGGCAGTACGAGCAGTACTTC. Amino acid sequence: CASSSPDRGQYEQYF.

For the CDR3, the DNA is TGTGCCAGCGGACAGGGGAACTATGGCTACACCTTC. It encodes CASGQGNYGYTF. The chain recombines TRBV6-6 with TRBJ1-2; 9 positions agree with TRBD1. The CDR3 length is 12 residues. V shed 8 bases, J shed 2 bases, and the junction held 0 bases outside the gene matches. Germline CDR1 is MNHNY and CDR2 is SVGAGI (reference sequence).

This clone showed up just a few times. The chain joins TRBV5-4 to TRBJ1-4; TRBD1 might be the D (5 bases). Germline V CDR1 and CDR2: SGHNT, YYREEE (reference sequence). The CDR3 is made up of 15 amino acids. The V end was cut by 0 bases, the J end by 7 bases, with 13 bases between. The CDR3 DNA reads TGTGCCAGCAGCTTGGCCCTTGGGGCTGGTGAAAAACTGTTTTTT. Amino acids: CASSLALGAGEKLFF.

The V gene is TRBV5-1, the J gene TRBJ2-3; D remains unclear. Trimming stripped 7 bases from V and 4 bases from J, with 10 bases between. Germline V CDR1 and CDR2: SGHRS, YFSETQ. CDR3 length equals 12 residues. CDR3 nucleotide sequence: TGCGCCAGCCGGATGGGCGCAGATACGCAGTATTTT. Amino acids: CASRMGADTQYF.

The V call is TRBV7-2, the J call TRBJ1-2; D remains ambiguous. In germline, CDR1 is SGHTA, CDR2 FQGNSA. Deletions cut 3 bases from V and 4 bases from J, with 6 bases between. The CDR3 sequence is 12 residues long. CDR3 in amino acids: CASSFPGYGYTF. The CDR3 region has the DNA TGTGCCAGCAGCTTCCCAGGCTATGGCTACACCTTC.

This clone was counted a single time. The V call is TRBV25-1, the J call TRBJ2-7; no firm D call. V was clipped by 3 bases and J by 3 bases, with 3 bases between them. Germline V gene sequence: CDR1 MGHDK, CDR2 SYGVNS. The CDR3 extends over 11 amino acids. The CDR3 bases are TGTGCCAGCAGTGACCACTACGAGCAGTACTTC. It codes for CASSDHYEQYF.

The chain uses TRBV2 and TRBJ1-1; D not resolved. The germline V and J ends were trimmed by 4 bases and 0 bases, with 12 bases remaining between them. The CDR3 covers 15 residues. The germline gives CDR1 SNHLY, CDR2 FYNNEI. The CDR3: CASSATGVLNTEAFF. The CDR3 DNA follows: TGTGCCAGCAGTGCTACCGGTGTTTTGAACACTGAAGCTTTCTTT.

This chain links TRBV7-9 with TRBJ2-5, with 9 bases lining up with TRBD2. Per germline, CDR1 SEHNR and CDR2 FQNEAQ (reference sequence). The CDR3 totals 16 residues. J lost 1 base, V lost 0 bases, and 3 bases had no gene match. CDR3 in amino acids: CASSLAPAGGQETQYF. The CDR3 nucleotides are TGTGCCAGCAGCTTAGCCCCAGCGGGGGGCCAAGAGACCCAGTACTTC.

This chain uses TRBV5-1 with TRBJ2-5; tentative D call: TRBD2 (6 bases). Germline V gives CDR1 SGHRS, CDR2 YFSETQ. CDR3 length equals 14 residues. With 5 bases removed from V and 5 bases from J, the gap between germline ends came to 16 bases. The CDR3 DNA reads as TGCGCCAGCAGATTCACTAGCTTTGGGGAGACCCAGTACTTC. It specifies CASRFTSFGETQYF.

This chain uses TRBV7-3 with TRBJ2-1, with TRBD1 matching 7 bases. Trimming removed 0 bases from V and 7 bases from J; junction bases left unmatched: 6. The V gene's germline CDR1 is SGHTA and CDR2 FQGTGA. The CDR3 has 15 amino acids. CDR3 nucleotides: TGTGCCAGCAGCTTAACCGGGACAGTCGTGAATGAGCAGTTCTTC. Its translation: CASSLTGTVVNEQFF.

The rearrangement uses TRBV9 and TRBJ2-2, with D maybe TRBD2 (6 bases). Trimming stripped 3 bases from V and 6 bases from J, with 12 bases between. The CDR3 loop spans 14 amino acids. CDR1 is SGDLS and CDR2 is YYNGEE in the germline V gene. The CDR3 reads CASSGLTGAGELFF. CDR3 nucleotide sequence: TGTGCCAGCAGCGGACTGACGGGGGCCGGGGAGCTGTTTTTT.

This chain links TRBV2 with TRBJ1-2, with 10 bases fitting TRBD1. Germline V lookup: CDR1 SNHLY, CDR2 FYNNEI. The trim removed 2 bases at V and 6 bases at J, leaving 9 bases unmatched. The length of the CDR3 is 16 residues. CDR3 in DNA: TGTGCCAGCAGTGAAAGTCCCCGACAGGGGGCGAATGGCTACACCTTC. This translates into CASSESPRQGANGYTF.

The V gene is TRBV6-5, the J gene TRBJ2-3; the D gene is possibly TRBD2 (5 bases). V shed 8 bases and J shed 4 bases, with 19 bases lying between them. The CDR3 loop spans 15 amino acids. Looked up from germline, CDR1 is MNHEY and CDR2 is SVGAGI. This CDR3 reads CASRNRALGADTQYF. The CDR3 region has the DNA TGTGCCAGCCGAAACCGGGCTCTCGGGGCAGATACGCAGTATTTT.

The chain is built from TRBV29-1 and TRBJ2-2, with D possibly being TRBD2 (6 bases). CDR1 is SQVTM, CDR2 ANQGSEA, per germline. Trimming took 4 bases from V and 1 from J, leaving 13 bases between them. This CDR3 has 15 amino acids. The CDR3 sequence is CSVAQLRGNTGELFF. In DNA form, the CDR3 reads TGCAGCGTTGCCCAGTTGCGGGGGAACACCGGGGAGCTGTTTTTT.

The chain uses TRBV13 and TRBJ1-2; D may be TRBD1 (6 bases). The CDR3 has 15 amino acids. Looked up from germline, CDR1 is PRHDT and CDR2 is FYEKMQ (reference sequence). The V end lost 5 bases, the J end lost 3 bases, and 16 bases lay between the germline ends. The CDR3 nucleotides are TGTGCCAGCAGCCCTCCGACAGGCTTCGACTATGGCTACACCTTC. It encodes CASSPPTGFDYGYTF.

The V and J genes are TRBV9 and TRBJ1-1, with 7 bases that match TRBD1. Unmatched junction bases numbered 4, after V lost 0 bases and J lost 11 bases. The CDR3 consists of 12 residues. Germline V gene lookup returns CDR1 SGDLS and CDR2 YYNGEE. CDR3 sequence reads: CASSVGTGEAFF. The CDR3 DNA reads TGTGCCAGCAGCGTAGGGACAGGAGAGGCTTTCTTT.

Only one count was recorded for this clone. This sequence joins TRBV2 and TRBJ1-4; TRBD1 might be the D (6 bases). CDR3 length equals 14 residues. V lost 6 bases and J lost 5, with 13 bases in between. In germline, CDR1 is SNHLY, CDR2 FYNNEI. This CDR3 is CASRTGLGNEKLFF. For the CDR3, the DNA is TGTGCCAGCAGGACAGGTCTCGGGAATGAAAAACTGTTTTTT. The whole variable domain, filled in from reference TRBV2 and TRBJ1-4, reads EPEVTQTPSHQVTQMGQEVILRCVPISNHLYFYWYRQILGQKVEFLVSFYNNEISEKSEIFDDQFSVERPDGSNFTLKIRSTKLEDSAMYFCASRTGLGNEKLFFGSGTQLSVL.

The CDR3 sequence is CASSLPMQLAGGPTGELFF. CDR3 in DNA: TGTGCCAGCAGCTTACCTATGCAACTAGCGGGGGGACCCACCGGGGAGCTGTTTTTT. J is TRBJ2-2 and V is TRBV11-2, with TRBD2 matching over 12 bases. V trimming: 2 bases; J trimming: 4 bases; junction bases outside the gene matches: 11. This CDR3 region has 19 residues. Germline CDR1 and CDR2: SGHAT and FQNNGV.

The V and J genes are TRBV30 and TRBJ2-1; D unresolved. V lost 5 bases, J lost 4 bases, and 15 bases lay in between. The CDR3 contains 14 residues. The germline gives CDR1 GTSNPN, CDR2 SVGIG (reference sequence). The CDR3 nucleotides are TGTGCCTGGTCCGACTCCTCTTTATACAATGAGCAGTTCTTC. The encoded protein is CAWSDSSLYNEQFF. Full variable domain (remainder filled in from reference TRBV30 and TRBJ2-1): SQTIHQWPATLVQPVGSPLSLECTVEGTSNPNLYWYRQAAGRGLQLLFYSVGIGQISSEVPQNLSASRPQDRQFILSSKKLLLSDSGFYLCAWSDSSLYNEQFFGPGTRLTVL.

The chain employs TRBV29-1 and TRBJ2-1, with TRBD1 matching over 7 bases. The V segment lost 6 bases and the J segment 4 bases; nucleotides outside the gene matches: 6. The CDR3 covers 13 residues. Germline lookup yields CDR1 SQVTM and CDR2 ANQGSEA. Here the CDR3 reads CSVAGTVYNEQFF. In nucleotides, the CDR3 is TGCAGCGTGGCCGGGACAGTGTACAATGAGCAGTTCTTC.

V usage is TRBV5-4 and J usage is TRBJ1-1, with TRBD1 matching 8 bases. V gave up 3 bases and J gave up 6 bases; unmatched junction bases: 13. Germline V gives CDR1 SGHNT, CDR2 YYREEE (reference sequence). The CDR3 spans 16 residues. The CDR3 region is CASSSRTGGRVSEAFF. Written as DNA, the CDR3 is TGTGCCAGCAGCTCCCGTACAGGGGGAAGAGTTTCTGAAGCTTTCTTT. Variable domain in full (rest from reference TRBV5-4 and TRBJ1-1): ETGVTQSPTHLIKTRGQQVTLRCSSQSGHNTVSWYQQALGQGPQFIFQYYREEENGRGNFPPRFSGLQFPNYSSELNVNALELDDSALYLCASSSRTGGRVSEAFFGQGTRLTVV.

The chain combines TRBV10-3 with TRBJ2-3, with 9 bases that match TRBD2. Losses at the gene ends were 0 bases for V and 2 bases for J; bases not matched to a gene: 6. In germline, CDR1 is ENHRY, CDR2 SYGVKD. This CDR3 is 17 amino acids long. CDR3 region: CAISESRAGGTTDTQYF. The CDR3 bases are TGTGCCATCAGTGAGTCAAGGGCGGGGGGGACCACAGATACGCAGTATTTT.

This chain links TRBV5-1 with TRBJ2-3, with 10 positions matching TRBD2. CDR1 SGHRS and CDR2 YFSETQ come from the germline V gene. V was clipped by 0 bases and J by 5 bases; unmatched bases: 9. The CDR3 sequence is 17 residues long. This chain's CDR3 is CASSLAILAGALDTQYF. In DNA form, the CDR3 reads TGCGCCAGCAGCTTGGCGATCCTAGCGGGGGCCCTAGATACGCAGTATTTT.

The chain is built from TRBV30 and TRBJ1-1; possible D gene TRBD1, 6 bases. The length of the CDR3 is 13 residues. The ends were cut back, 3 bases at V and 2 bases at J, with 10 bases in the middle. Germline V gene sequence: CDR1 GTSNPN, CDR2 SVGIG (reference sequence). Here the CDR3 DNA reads TGTGCCTGGAGGGGGGGGGCCAACACTGAAGCTTTCTTT. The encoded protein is CAWRGGANTEAFF.

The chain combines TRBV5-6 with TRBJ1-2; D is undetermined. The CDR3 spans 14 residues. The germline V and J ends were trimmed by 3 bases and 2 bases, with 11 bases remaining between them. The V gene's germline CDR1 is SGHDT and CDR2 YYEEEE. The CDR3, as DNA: TGTGCCAGCAGCTCCGGACTGGGGAACTATGGCTACACCTTC. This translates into CASSSGLGNYGYTF.

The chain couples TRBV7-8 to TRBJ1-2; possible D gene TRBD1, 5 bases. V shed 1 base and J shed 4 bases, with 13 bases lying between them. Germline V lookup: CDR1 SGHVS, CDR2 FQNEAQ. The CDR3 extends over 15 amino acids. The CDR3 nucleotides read TGTGCCAGCAGCTTAGGGAGGGAGGGGTTCTATGGCTACACCTTC. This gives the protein CASSLGREGFYGYTF.